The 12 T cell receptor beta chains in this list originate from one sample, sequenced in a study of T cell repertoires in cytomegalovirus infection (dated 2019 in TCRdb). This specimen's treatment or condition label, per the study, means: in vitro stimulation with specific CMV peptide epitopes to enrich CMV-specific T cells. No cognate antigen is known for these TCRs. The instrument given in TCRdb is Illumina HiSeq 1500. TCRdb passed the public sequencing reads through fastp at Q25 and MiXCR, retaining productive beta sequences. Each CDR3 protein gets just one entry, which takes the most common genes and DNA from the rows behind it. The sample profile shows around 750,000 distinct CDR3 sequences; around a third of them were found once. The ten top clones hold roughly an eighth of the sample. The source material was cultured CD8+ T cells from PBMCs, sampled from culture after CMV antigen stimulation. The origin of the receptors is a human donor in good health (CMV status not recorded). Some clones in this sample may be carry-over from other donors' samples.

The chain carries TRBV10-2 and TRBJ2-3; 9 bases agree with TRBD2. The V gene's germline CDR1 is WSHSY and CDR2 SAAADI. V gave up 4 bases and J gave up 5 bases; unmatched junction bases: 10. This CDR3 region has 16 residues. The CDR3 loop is CASSGGVLRGGDTQYF. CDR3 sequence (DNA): TGCGCCAGCAGTGGGGGGGTTTTGCGGGGGGGAGATACGCAGTATTTT.

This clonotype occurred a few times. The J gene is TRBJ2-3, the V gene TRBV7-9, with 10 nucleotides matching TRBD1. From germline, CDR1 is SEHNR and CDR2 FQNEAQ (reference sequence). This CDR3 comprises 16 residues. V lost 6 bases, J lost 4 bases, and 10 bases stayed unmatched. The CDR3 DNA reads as TGTGCCAGCAGTTACCCCGGGGACAGGGGCCCAGATACGCAGTATTTT. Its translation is CASSYPGDRGPDTQYF.

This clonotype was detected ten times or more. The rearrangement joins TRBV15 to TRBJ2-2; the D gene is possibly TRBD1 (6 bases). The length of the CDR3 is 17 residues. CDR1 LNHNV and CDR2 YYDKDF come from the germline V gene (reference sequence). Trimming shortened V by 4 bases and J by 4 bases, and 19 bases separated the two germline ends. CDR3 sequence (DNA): TGTGCCACCAGCAACCCGGGACAAACCTGGGGCACCGGGGAGCTGTTTTTT. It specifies CATSNPGQTWGTGELFF.

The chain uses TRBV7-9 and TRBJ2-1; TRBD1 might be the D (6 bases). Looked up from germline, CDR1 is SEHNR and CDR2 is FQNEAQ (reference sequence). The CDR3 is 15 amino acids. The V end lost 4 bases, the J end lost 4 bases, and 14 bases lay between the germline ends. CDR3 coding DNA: TGTGCCAGCAGCTACCCCGGGACAAATTACAATGAGCAGTTCTTC. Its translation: CASSYPGTNYNEQFF.

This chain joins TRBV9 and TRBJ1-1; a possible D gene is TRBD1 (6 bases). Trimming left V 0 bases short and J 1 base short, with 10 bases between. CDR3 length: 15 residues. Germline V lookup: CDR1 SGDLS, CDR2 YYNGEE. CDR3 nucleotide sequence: TGTGCCAGCAGCGTAGTCTCAGGGGAGAACACTGAAGCTTTCTTT. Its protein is CASSVVSGENTEAFF.

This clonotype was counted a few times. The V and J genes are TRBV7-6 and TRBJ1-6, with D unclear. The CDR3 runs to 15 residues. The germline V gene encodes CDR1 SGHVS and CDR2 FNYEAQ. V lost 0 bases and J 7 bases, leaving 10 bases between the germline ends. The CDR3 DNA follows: TGTGCCAGCAGCTTAGCTTTAAAGGGAAATTCACCCCTCCACTTT. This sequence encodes CASSLALKGNSPLHF.

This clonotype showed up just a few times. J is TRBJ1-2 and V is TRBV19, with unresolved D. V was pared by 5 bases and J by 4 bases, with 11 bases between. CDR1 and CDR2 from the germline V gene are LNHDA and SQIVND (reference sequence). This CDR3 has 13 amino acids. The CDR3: CASSADLSYGYTF. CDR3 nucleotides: TGTGCCAGTAGTGCCGACTTAAGCTATGGCTACACCTTC.

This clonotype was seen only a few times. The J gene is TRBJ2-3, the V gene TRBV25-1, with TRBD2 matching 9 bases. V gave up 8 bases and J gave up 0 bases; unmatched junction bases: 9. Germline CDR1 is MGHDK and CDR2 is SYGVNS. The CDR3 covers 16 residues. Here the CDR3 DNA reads TGTGCCAGCGACCCTTCGAGCGGGGGGAGCACAGATACGCAGTATTTT. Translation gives CASDPSSGGSTDTQYF.

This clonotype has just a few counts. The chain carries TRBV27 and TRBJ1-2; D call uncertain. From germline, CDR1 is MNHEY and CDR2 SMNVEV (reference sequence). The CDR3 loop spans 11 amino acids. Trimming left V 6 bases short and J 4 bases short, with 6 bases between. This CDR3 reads CASRHGYGYTF. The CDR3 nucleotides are TGTGCCAGCAGGCATGGCTATGGCTACACCTTC.

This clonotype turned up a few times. The CDR3 DNA is TGTGCCAGCAGGACCCCGGACAGCCCGCTTGAGCAGTACGTC. Translating gives CASRTPDSPLEQYV. V and J are TRBV28 and TRBJ2-7; a weak D match, TRBD1 (6 bases). The CDR3 spans 14 residues. The germline gives CDR1 MDHEN, CDR2 SYDVKM. Trimming took off 6 bases at V and 7 bases at J, with 19 bases between the two ends.

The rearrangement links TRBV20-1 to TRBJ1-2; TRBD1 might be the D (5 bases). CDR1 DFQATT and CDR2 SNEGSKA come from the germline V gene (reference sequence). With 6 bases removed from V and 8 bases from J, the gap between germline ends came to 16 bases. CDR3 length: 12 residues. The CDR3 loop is CSARDLPMGYTF. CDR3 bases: TGCAGTGCGAGGGACCTCCCGATGGGCTACACCTTC.

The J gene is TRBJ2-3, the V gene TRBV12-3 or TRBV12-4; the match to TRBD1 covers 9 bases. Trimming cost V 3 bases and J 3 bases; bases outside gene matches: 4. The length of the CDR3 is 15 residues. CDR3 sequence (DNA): TGTGCCAGCAGTTTTACAGGGGGCGAAACAGATACGCAGTATTTT. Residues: CASSFTGGETDTQYF.